This passage covers 25 T cell receptor beta chains from one sample sequenced in a study of T-cell reconstitution after alpha-beta-depleted transplantation in children. For TCRbeta, the library was prepared with unique molecular identifiers. TCRdb redid the calling of the PCR reads with MiXCR, one entry per CDR3 protein. The sample carries fewer than 400,000 distinct CDR3 sequences, approximately 23% recorded once. The specimen was PBMCs, mostly from graft donor cells, collected 180 days after TCRalphabeta/CD19-depleted stem cell transplant. The receptors shown here come from a male patient younger than 18 who had a stem cell transplant for acute lymphoblastic leukemia, so the T cells may come from the graft donor.

The gene calls are TRBV7-6 and TRBJ2-1, with 11 nucleotides matching TRBD2. V lost 5 bases and J lost 7; bases outside the gene matches: 7. Germline assignment: CDR1 SGHVS and CDR2 FNYEAQ. The CDR3 has 15 residues. Here the CDR3 DNA reads TGTGCCAGCAGCCCCTTGGGACTAGCGGAAAATGAGCAGTTCTTC. Translation gives CASSPLGLAENEQFF. Full variable domain (missing parts from reference TRBV7-6 and TRBJ2-1): GAGVSQSPRYKVTKRGQDVALRCDPISGHVSLYWYRQALGQGPEFLTYFNYEAQQDKSGLPNDRFSAERPEGSISTLTIQRTEQRDSAMYRCASSPLGLAENEQFFGPGTRLTVL.

This clonotype was counted a few times. The chain links TRBV20-1 to TRBJ2-3, with D possibly TRBD2 on 6 matching bases. Trimming stripped 2 bases from V and 2 bases from J, with 11 bases between. The CDR3 runs 14 residues. Germline V gene sequence: CDR1 DFQATT, CDR2 SNEGSKA (reference sequence). The CDR3 DNA sequence: TGCAGTGCTAGAAGGCGGGGACCCACAGATACGCAGTATTTT. Its protein product is CSARRRGPTDTQYF.

This clonotype showed up many times. The chain carries TRBV28 and TRBJ2-6, with a weak D call TRBD2 (5 bases). This CDR3 comprises 15 residues. CDR1 MDHEN and CDR2 SYDVKM come from the germline V gene. V was clipped by 4 bases and J by 3 bases, with 10 bases between them. This chain's CDR3 is CASSSRRYGANVLTF. CDR3 sequence (DNA): TGTGCCAGCAGTTCAAGGAGGTATGGGGCCAACGTCCTGACTTTC.

The J gene is TRBJ1-5, the V gene TRBV7-9, with TRBD1 matching 8 bases. Per the germline V gene, CDR1 is SEHNR and CDR2 is FQNEAQ (reference sequence). The junction had 7 bases not matched to a gene; V was cut back by 2 bases and J by 7 bases. The CDR3 consists of 15 residues. The CDR3 region is CASSLHQGAGQPQHF. Here the CDR3 DNA reads TGTGCCAGCAGCTTACATCAGGGGGCAGGGCAGCCCCAGCATTTT. Looking up the rest from reference TRBV7-9 and TRBJ1-5 gives the full variable domain: DTGVSQNPRHKITKRGQNVTFRCDPISEHNRLYWYRQTLGQGPEFLTYFQNEAQLEKSRLLSDRFSAERPKGSFSTLEIQRTEQGDSAMYLCASSLHQGAGQPQHFGDGTRLSIL.

This sequence joins TRBV3-1 and TRBJ1-1; 7 nucleotides match TRBD1. The V segment lost 3 bases and the J segment 2 bases; nucleotides outside the gene matches: 9. The CDR3 totals 16 residues. Germline V gene lookup returns CDR1 LGHDT and CDR2 YNNKEL (reference sequence). CDR3 coding DNA: TGTGCCAGCAGCCACAGACAGGGCGATAGTAACACTGAAGCTTTCTTT. This codes for CASSHRQGDSNTEAFF.

This chain joins TRBV7-2 and TRBJ2-1; 11 bases line up with TRBD2. The CDR3 length is 17 residues. Germline lookup yields CDR1 SGHTA and CDR2 FQGNSA. Trimming took 4 bases from V and 4 from J; bases not matched to a gene: 9. The CDR3 loop reads CASSWSGTSGNYNEQFF. The CDR3 DNA follows: TGTGCCAGCAGCTGGTCCGGGACTAGCGGAAATTACAATGAGCAGTTCTTC. The full variable domain, in which reference TRBV7-2 and TRBJ2-1 provide the parts outside the CDR3, is GAGVSQSPSNKVTEKGKDVELRCDPISGHTALYWYRQSLGQGLEFLIYFQGNSAPDKSGLPSDRFSAERTGGSVSTLTIQRTQQEDSAVYLCASSWSGTSGNYNEQFFGPGTRLTVL.

This clonotype was observed a handful of times. The rearrangement links TRBV7-3 to TRBJ2-2; the match to TRBD2 covers 14 bases. Germline V gene lookup returns CDR1 SGHTA and CDR2 FQGTGA. V shed 4 bases, J shed 3 bases, and the junction held 7 bases outside the gene matches. There are 18 residues in the CDR3. In nucleotides, the CDR3 is TGTGCCAGCAGCTCCGGGACTAGCGGGAGCGGCCACACCGGGGAGCTGTTTTTT. Encoded protein: CASSSGTSGSGHTGELFF.

This chain links TRBV5-1 with TRBJ2-7, with D perhaps assigned TRBD1 or TRBD2 (5 bases each). The V gene's germline CDR1 is SGHRS and CDR2 YFSETQ. The V end lost 0 bases, the J end lost 3 bases, and 10 bases lay between the germline ends. This CDR3 has 14 amino acids. The DNA for the CDR3 is TGCGCCAGCAGCTTGGGGGACCGATACTACGAGCAGTACTTC. Translated, it gives CASSLGDRYYEQYF.

This clonotype was detected a few times. V usage is TRBV20-1 and J usage is TRBJ2-5; 7 nucleotides line up with TRBD1. The CDR3 spans 13 residues. CDR1 and CDR2 from the germline V gene are DFQATT and SNEGSKA (reference sequence). Trimming at V came to 3 bases and at J to 5 bases, leaving 6 bases not matched to a gene. The CDR3 DNA reads TGCAGTGCTAGGACAGGGATAAGTGAGACCCAGTACTTC. Its translation is CSARTGISETQYF.

In its sample, this clonotype was seen a few times. The V gene is TRBV5-6, the J gene TRBJ1-1; D perhaps matches TRBD1 (6 bases). The CDR3 is made up of 15 amino acids. Trimming left V 2 bases short and J 7 bases short, with 18 bases between. Germline CDR1 is SGHDT and CDR2 is YYEEEE. CDR3 protein: CASSFVTGLSLEAFF. CDR3 coding DNA: TGTGCCAGCAGCTTCGTCACAGGGCTCTCCCTTGAAGCTTTCTTT. Based on the CDR3 plus reference TRBV5-6 and TRBJ1-1, the full variable domain is DAGVTQSPTHLIKTRGQQVTLRCSPKSGHDTVSWYQQALGQGPQFIFQYYEEEERQRGNFPDRFSGHQFPNYSSELNVNALLLGDSALYLCASSFVTGLSLEAFFGQGTRLTVV.

This clonotype was detected a few times. The chain has TRBV5-1 and TRBJ2-7; D is possibly TRBD2 (6 bases). Per germline, CDR1 SGHRS and CDR2 YFSETQ. V was trimmed by 0 bases and J by 1 base, leaving 11 bases between them. The CDR3 loop spans 15 amino acids. CDR3 sequence (DNA): TGCGCCAGCAGCTTGGCTATAGCGGATTCCTACGAGCAGTACTTC. Its protein product is CASSLAIADSYEQYF.

The chain combines TRBV7-8 with TRBJ2-3; D gene uncertain. Trimming removed 3 bases at V and 2 bases at J, with 18 bases between. Germline CDR1 is SGHVS and CDR2 is FQNEAQ. This CDR3 region has 17 residues. CDR3 coding DNA: TGTGCCAGCAGCTTTTCTACTACAGATTCTTACACAGATACGCAGTATTTT. It specifies CASSFSTTDSYTDTQYF.

The chain is built from TRBV7-3 and TRBJ1-6; no clear D gene. The V and J ends lost 5 bases and 5 bases respectively, with 13 bases between them. Germline V gene data show CDR1 as SGHTA and CDR2 as FQGTGA. This CDR3 comprises 15 residues. The CDR3 DNA follows: TGTGCCAGCAGCCAGGACGGAACTCATAATTCACCCCTCCACTTT. Its translation is CASSQDGTHNSPLHF.

This clonotype was detected only a few times. The rearrangement joins TRBV20-1 to TRBJ1-5, with 7 bases fitting TRBD1. CDR3 length: 13 residues. Germline loops: CDR1 DFQATT, CDR2 SNEGSKA (reference sequence). Trimming took 6 bases from V and 4 from J; bases not matched to a gene: 6. The CDR3 DNA sequence: TGCAGTGCCCCCCCAGGGGGGAATCAGCCCCAGCATTTT. Translation gives CSAPPGGNQPQHF.

This chain uses TRBV7-2 with TRBJ2-1, with D possibly TRBD2 on 6 matching bases. V was pared by 0 bases and J by 2 bases, with 11 bases between. This CDR3 has 16 amino acids. Looked up from germline, CDR1 is SGHTA and CDR2 is FQGNSA. The CDR3 region is CASSLAGTPAYNEQFF. CDR3 sequence (DNA): TGTGCCAGCAGCTTAGCCGGGACTCCAGCCTACAATGAGCAGTTCTTC.

This CDR3 is CASSSDTNEQFF. The CDR3 nucleotides are TGTGCCAGCAGCTCCGACACCAATGAGCAGTTCTTC. This chain joins TRBV12-3 or TRBV12-4 and TRBJ2-1; the D is unclear. The V end was cut by 6 bases, the J end by 6 bases, with 9 bases between. This CDR3 is built from 12 residues.

This rearrangement joins TRBV7-2 to TRBJ1-5; TRBD1 matches at 8 bases. Germline V CDR1 and CDR2: SGHTA, FQGNSA. The length of the CDR3 is 17 residues. J was trimmed by 3 bases and V by 4 bases; bases with no gene match: 11. The CDR3 is CASSWGTGRGVNQPQHF. DNA of the CDR3: TGTGCCAGCAGCTGGGGGACAGGCCGCGGCGTCAATCAGCCCCAGCATTTT.

The chain combines TRBV7-7 with TRBJ2-5, with 15 bases that match TRBD2. The trim removed 5 bases at V and 0 bases at J, leaving 7 bases unmatched. CDR3 size: 18 residues. Per germline, CDR1 SSHAT and CDR2 FNYEAQ (reference sequence). DNA of the CDR3: TGTGCCAGCAGCAAGGGACTAGCGGGAGGTTTTTACCAAGAGACCCAGTACTTC. Its translation is CASSKGLAGGFYQETQYF.

The chain carries TRBV11-1 and TRBJ2-7; possible D gene TRBD2, 6 bases. Germline CDR1 SGHAT, CDR2 FQDESV (reference sequence). Trimming took 6 bases from V and 0 from J, leaving 24 bases between them. The CDR3 is made up of 18 amino acids. As DNA, the CDR3 is TGTGCCAGCAGTAAAACCCCAGCTCGGGGGAAGTTCTCCTACGAGCAGTACTTC. Translating it yields CASSKTPARGKFSYEQYF.

This clonotype was counted between two and nine times. V gene TRBV5-5 combines with J gene TRBJ2-3, with D tentatively TRBD2 (6 bases). Germline V CDR1 and CDR2: SGHKS, YYEKEE (reference sequence). The ends were cut back, 2 bases at V and 4 bases at J, with 11 bases in the middle. This CDR3 region has 14 residues. The CDR3: CASSFGPGADTQYF. CDR3 DNA: TGTGCCAGCAGCTTTGGGCCGGGGGCAGATACGCAGTATTTT.

This clonotype occurred a few times. The chain combines TRBV4-1 with TRBJ2-7, with 10 positions matching TRBD1. Germline CDR1 is MGHRA and CDR2 is YSYEKL. J lost 5 bases, V lost 3 bases, and 7 bases had no gene match. The CDR3 loop spans 15 amino acids. CDR3 region: CASSQAGTGEDEQYF. The CDR3 DNA sequence: TGCGCCAGCAGCCAGGCCGGGACAGGGGAGGACGAGCAGTACTTC.

This clonotype was detected a few times. This chain uses TRBV4-3 with TRBJ2-7; 8 bases map to TRBD2. The CDR3 consists of 19 residues. J lost 2 bases, V lost 2 bases, and 17 bases had no gene match. Germline V gene data show CDR1 as LGHNA and CDR2 as YSLEER. The CDR3 loop is CASSQFGQGSAGAPYEQYF. The DNA for the CDR3 is TGCGCCAGCAGCCAATTTGGTCAAGGGTCAGCGGGAGCCCCCTACGAGCAGTACTTC.

This clonotype has just a few counts. The chain employs TRBV27 and TRBJ1-5, with D unresolved. With 3 bases removed from V and 0 bases from J, the gap between germline ends came to 6 bases. The germline V gene has CDR1 MNHEY and CDR2 SMNVEV (reference sequence). CDR3 size: 14 residues. Here the CDR3 reads CASSFQNSNQPQHF. CDR3 nucleotide sequence: TGTGCCAGCAGTTTTCAGAATAGCAATCAGCCCCAGCATTTT.

This clonotype was seen a few times. This chain joins TRBV4-1 and TRBJ1-1; D uncertain. The V end was cut by 0 bases, the J end by 2 bases, with 13 bases between. CDR3 length: 16 residues. The germline V gene has CDR1 MGHRA and CDR2 YSYEKL. The CDR3 sequence: CASSQDDGSLNTEAFF. CDR3 in DNA: TGCGCCAGCAGCCAAGATGACGGCTCACTCAACACTGAAGCTTTCTTT.

The rearrangement uses TRBV10-3 and TRBJ2-1; TRBD2 matches at 8 bases. J gave up 8 bases and V 0 bases, and 12 bases lay outside the gene matches. CDR1 ENHRY and CDR2 SYGVKD come from the germline V gene. The CDR3 has 17 amino acids. The chain's CDR3 is CAISESISSGTSDEQFF. For the CDR3, the DNA is TGTGCCATCAGTGAGTCGATCTCTTCCGGGACTAGTGATGAGCAGTTCTTC.